This TCR beta chain is drawn from a study of blood T cell repertoires in COVID-19. The length of the CDR3 is 13 residues. The V gene's germline CDR1 is SNHLY and CDR2 FYNNEI. V was pared by 6 bases and J by 7 bases, with 12 bases between. This table comes from immunoSEQ multiplex PCR, and its TCRdb copy is limited to in-frame clones, with some not included. The table shows approximately 450,000 clones, with approximately 92% occurring only once. The chain is built from TRBV2 and TRBJ1-4; D may be TRBD1 (5 bases). Sequenced sample: PBMCs or T cells enriched from blood (not recorded which). The TCR comes from a man aged 25 to 45 who had recovered from COVID-19. The CDR3 here is CASSGTSAEKLFF. Here the CDR3 DNA reads TGTGCCAGCAGCGGGACTTCAGCTGAAAAACTGTTTTTT.